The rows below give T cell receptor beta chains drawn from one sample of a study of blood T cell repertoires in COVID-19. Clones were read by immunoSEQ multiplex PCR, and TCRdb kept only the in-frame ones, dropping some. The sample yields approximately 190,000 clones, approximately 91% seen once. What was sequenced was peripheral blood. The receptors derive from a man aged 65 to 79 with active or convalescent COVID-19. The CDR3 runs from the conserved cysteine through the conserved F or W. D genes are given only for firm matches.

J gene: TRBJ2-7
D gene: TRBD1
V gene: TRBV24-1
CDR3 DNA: TGTGCCACCAGTGACCCCGGGACAGGGGCGCACGAGCAGTACTTC
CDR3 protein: CATSDPGTGAHEQYF

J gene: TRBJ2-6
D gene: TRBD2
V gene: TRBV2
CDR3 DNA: TGTGCCAGCTCTGGGGGGGGACTCTCTGGGGCCAACGTCCTGACTTTC
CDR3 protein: CASSGGGLSGANVLTF

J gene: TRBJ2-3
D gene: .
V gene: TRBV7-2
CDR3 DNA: TGTGCCAGCAGCTTAGATGGGCTTAATACGCAGTATTTT
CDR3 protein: CASSLDGLNTQYF

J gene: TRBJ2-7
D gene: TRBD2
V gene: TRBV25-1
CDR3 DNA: TGTGCCAGCAGTGACACTAGCGGGAGACGGGACGAGCAGTACTTC
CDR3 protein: CASSDTSGRRDEQYF

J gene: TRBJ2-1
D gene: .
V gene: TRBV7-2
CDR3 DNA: TGTGCCAGCAGCCGCCAACGGTCCCATGAGCAGTTCTTC
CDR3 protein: CASSRQRSHEQFF

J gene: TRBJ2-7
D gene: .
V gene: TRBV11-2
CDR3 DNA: TGTGCCAGCAGATCCCCATCCTACGAGCAGTACTTC
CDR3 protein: CASRSPSYEQYF

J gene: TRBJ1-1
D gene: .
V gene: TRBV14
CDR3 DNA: TGTGCCAGCAGCCAAGGCCTACCTACCACTGAAGCTTTCTTT
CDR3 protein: CASSQGLPTTEAFF

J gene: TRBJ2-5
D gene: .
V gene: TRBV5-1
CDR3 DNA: TGCGCCAGCAGCTTAATTGGGGGGGCGGAGACCCAGTACTTC
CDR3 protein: CASSLIGGAETQYF

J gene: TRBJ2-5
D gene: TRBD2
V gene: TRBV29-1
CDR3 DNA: TGCAGCGTTTCGGGGGGTCAAGAGACCCAGTACTTC
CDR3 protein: CSVSGGQETQYF

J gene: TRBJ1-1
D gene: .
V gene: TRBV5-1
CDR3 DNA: TGCGCCAGCAGCCCCCCCTGGAGGAACCCCATGAACACTGAAGCTTTCTTT
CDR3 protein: CASSPPWRNPMNTEAFF